This T cell receptor (beta chain) stems from a study of T cell repertoires in cytomegalovirus infection. On the study more broadly: CMV infection together with matching HLA type was indicated by public TCR beta signatures.

Findings and caveats of the study: In two of eight donors, the top clonotype was HLA-C-restricted CMV-specific. Cumulative public TCR beta family frequency identified carriers of CMV plus the relevant HLA.

This clonotype has ten or more counts. What it binds is not known. TCRdb re-derived calls from the reads in MiXCR, one entry per CDR3 protein. Of 200,000 to 250,000 distinct CDR3 sequences in the sample, more than 9% were seen once. The length of the CDR3 is 15 residues. The ends were cut back, 0 bases at V and 7 bases at J, with 15 bases in the middle. Sequenced input: PBMCs. V is TRBV12-3 or TRBV12-4 and J is TRBJ2-5; D remains ambiguous. This sequence was found in a human donor in good health (CMV status not recorded). Some clones in this sample may be carry-over from other donors' samples. CDR3 in amino acids: CASSLAESDGRTQYF. CDR3 DNA: TGTGCCAGCAGTTTAGCCGAGTCGGACGGAAGGACCCAGTACTTC.